This record looks at one T cell receptor (beta chain) sequence and its context. The data stem from a study of blood T cell repertoires in COVID-19. Whole-study context: Whether acute or convalescent, the COVID-19 samples came from the United States, Italy and Spain.

The Seattle patients joined while their infection was active and were tracked longitudinally afterward. Original processing methods: Nucleated cell number was recorded as an estimate derived from reference gene primer amplification. Produced via immunoSEQ multiplex PCR; TCRdb's table is partial and in-frame only. V, J and clone size are those of that table, while D and trimming were read from the DNA. The profile shows about 410,000 clones, over 75% of them singletons. Germline V lookup: CDR1 MNHEY, CDR2 SMNVEV (reference sequence). With 3 bases removed from V and 4 bases from J, the gap between germline ends came to 10 bases. The CDR3 spans 13 residues.

The chain joins TRBV27 to TRBJ2-7; no clear D. This TCR was sampled from a middle-aged woman with COVID-19, enrolled during active disease. Sequenced material: peripheral blood. The CDR3: CASSFVADYEQYF. The CDR3 DNA reads TGTGCCAGCAGTTTCGTCGCGGATTACGAGCAGTACTTC.